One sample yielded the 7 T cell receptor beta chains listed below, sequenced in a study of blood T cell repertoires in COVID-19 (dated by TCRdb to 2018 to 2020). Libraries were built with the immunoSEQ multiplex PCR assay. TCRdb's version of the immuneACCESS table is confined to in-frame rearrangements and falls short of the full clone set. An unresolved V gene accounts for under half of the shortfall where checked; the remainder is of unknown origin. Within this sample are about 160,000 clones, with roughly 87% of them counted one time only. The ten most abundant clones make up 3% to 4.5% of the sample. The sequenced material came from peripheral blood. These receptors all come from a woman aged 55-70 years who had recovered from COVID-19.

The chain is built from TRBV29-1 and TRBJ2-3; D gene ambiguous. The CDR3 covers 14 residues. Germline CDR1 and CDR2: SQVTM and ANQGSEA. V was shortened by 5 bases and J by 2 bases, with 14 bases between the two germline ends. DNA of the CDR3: TGCAGCGTTCTTTCAGCGCTCGCCACAGATACGCAGTATTTT. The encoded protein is CSVLSALATDTQYF.

The CDR3 DNA reads as TGTGCCATTATTACAGGGGGACCCTCCTACGAGCAGTACTTC. This translates into CAIITGGPSYEQYF. This chain uses TRBV2 with TRBJ2-7; TRBD1 matches 8 bases. With V trimmed by 10 bases and J by 0 bases, 8 bases remained unmatched. CDR3 length: 14 amino acids. The germline V gene encodes CDR1 SNHLY and CDR2 FYNNEI.

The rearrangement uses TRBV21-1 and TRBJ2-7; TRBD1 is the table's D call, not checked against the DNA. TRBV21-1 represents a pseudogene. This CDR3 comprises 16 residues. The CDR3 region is CASSKIKGGRPYEQYF. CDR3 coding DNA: TGTGCCAGCAGCAAAATAAAAGGGGGCAGACCCTACGAGCAGTACTTC.

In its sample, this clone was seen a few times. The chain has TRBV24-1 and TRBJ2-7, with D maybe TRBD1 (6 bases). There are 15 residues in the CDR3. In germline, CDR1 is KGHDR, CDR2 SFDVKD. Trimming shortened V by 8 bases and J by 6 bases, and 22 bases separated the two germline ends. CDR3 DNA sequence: TGTGCCACCACTACCACAAGTGCAGGGGTAGCCGAGCAGTACTTC. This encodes CATTTTSAGVAEQYF.

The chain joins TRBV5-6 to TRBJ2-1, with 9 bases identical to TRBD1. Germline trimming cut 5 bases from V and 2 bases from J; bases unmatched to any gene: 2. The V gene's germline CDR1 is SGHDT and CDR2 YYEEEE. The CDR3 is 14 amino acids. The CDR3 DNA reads TGTGCCAGCAGACGACAGGGGGCCTACAATGAGCAGTTCTTC. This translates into CASRRQGAYNEQFF.

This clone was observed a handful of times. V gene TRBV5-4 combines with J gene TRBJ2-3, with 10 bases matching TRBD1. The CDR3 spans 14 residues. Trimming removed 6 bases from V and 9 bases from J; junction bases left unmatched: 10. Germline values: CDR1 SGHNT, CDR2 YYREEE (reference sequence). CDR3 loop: CASTPPGTGVTQYF. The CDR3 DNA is TGTGCCAGCACCCCTCCCGGGACAGGGGTAACGCAGTATTTT.

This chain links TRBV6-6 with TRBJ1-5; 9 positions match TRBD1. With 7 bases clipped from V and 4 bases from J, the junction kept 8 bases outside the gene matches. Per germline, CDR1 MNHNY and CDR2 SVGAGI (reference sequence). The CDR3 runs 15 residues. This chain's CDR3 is CASNLQGAGNQPQHF. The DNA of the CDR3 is TGTGCCAGCAACTTACAGGGGGCAGGTAATCAGCCCCAGCATTTT.